Sequencing of this T cell receptor (beta chain) was carried out in a study of T cells after yellow fever vaccination. Findings of the study overall: The booster response re-showed most primary clones: around 96% CD4, over 80% CD8. The secondary response peaked faster, at day 5 versus 15, but was weaker.

TCRdb itself ran the 5' RACE reads through MiXCR, one entry per CDR3 protein. The sample holds about 360,000 distinct CDR3 sequences; more than 5.5% are singletons and the top ten take over 12%. Germline CDR1 GTSNPN, CDR2 SVGIG (reference sequence). CDR3 length equals 17 residues. V lost 0 bases and J 0 bases, leaving 15 bases between the germline ends. The sample holds a few counts of this clonotype. What it binds is unknown. The sequence was obtained from a man younger than 45 who received the YFV17D yellow fever vaccine. The chain has TRBV30 and TRBJ2-4; TRBD2 might be the D (6 bases). Sample: PBMCs, taken 5 days after the yellow fever booster vaccination. The CDR3, as DNA: TGTGCCTGGAGTGTATCTTATGGAGGGATAGCCAAAAACATTCAGTACTTC. Translated, it gives CAWSVSYGGIAKNIQYF.